These 31 T cell receptor beta chains were sequenced from one sample in a study of T cells in localized non-small cell lung cancer. The protocol was immunoSEQ multiplex PCR, while the TCRdb copy is restricted to in-frame clones and leaves out a portion. Of about 30,000 clones listed, about 89% are singletons. The specimen was peripheral blood, collected before any cancer treatment. All receptors come from a female donor older than 55 with stage I lung adenocarcinoma.

J is TRBJ1-1 and V is TRBV4-3; D is undetermined. CDR3 length: 15 residues. Germline lookup yields CDR1 LGHNA and CDR2 YSLEER. V lost 0 bases and J lost 0, with 8 bases in between. Written as DNA, the CDR3 is TGCGCCAGCAGCCAAGAGCGGGAACTGAACACTGAAGCTTTCTTT. Translated: CASSQERELNTEAFF.

The chain joins TRBV2 to TRBJ2-3, with D possibly being TRBD1 (6 bases). V dropped 4 bases and J dropped 0 bases, with 14 bases sitting between them. The CDR3 has 16 residues. The V gene's germline CDR1 is SNHLY and CDR2 FYNNEI. CDR3 nucleotides: TGTGCCAGCAGTGCACCCGGGACAACTAGCACAGATACGCAGTATTTT. Translation: CASSAPGTTSTDTQYF.

This clone has only one observation. The V gene is TRBV27, the J gene TRBJ2-1; the D gene could be TRBD1 or TRBD2 (5 bases each). The V gene lost 2 bases and the J gene lost 10 bases, with 18 bases spanning the gap. Germline loops: CDR1 MNHEY, CDR2 SMNVEV (reference sequence). The length of the CDR3 is 15 residues. The CDR3 DNA follows: TGTGCCAGCAGTTTAGCCCCCAGATCGGGACGGGAGCAGTTCTTC. It codes for CASSLAPRSGREQFF.

The chain combines TRBV4-2 with TRBJ2-1; D assignment may be TRBD1 or TRBD2 (5 bases each). The V gene lost 6 bases and the J gene lost 3 bases, with 9 bases spanning the gap. The CDR3 length is 13 residues. From germline, CDR1 is LGHNA and CDR2 YNFKEQ. CDR3 loop: CASRGDLYNEQFF. The CDR3 coding sequence is TGTGCCAGCAGGGGGGACCTCTACAATGAGCAGTTCTTC.

The chain carries TRBV7-2 and TRBJ1-2, with TRBD1 as a possible D gene (6 bases). The V end lost 5 bases, the J end lost 2 bases, and 12 bases lay between the germline ends. The CDR3 extends over 14 amino acids. Germline V gene lookup returns CDR1 SGHTA and CDR2 FQGNSA. CDR3 DNA sequence: TGTGCCAGCAGCCAAGTCCAGGGGAACTATGGCTACACCTTC. Protein product: CASSQVQGNYGYTF.

The rearrangement uses TRBV5-1 and TRBJ1-1, with a tentative D call TRBD1 (5 bases). CDR1 SGHRS and CDR2 YFSETQ come from the germline V gene. Trimming took off 6 bases at V and 7 bases at J, with 28 bases between the two ends. There are 17 residues in the CDR3. The chain's CDR3 is CASNWDPGPSRTSEAFF. DNA of the CDR3: TGCGCCAGCAACTGGGACCCAGGGCCCTCACGAACCAGTGAAGCTTTCTTT.

J is TRBJ2-1 and V is TRBV27; 9 nucleotides agree with TRBD2. V lost 2 bases and J lost 6; bases outside the gene matches: 5. The CDR3 contains 15 residues. Germline V CDR1 and CDR2: MNHEY, SMNVEV (reference sequence). The chain's CDR3 is CASSLRLAGTNEQFF. DNA for the CDR3: TGTGCCAGCAGTTTAAGGCTAGCGGGGACCAATGAGCAGTTCTTC.

This chain joins TRBV19 and TRBJ2-5; D may be TRBD1 or TRBD2 (6 bases each). Trimming took off 6 bases at V and 4 bases at J, with 15 bases between the two ends. The CDR3 covers 14 residues. Germline-derived CDR1 and CDR2 are LNHDA and SQIVND (reference sequence). DNA for the CDR3: TGTGCCAGTAGCGGGACTGTGGGGGCAGAGACCCAGTACTTC. Its protein product is CASSGTVGAETQYF.

This sequence joins TRBV29-1 and TRBJ2-2; D might be TRBD2 (5 bases). Germline-derived CDR1 and CDR2 are SQVTM and ANQGSEA. CDR3 length: 14 residues. Trimming pared 6 bases from V and 2 bases from J, leaving 13 bases between. The CDR3 coding sequence is TGCAGCGTGGGAGTAACCTTTAACACCGGGGAGCTGTTTTTT. Protein product: CSVGVTFNTGELFF.

The chain links TRBV18 to TRBJ2-2; 7 bases fit TRBD2. Germline loops: CDR1 KGHSH, CDR2 LQKENI. The V segment lost 8 bases and the J segment 2 bases; nucleotides outside the gene matches: 8. The CDR3 loop spans 15 amino acids. DNA for the CDR3: TGTGCCAGCACCCGACTAGCATCTAACACCGGGGAGCTGTTTTTT. Its translation: CASTRLASNTGELFF.

Only one count was recorded for this clone. The rearrangement links TRBV6-5 to TRBJ2-6; D unresolved. Germline assignment: CDR1 MNHEY and CDR2 SVGAGI. This CDR3 is built from 15 residues. Trimming took off 4 bases at V and 0 bases at J, with 7 bases between the two ends. CDR3 nucleotides: TGTGCCAGCAGTTGGGGTGACTCTGGGGCCAACGTCCTGACTTTC. Translating gives CASSWGDSGANVLTF.

The gene calls are TRBV5-1 and TRBJ2-2; D is unclear. Trimming left V 5 bases short and J 4 bases short, with 18 bases between. CDR3 size: 16 residues. Germline lookup yields CDR1 SGHRS and CDR2 YFSETQ. CDR3 sequence (DNA): TGCGCCAGCAGTCCAAAAACCACGGCAGGCACCGGGGAGCTGTTTTTT. It codes for CASSPKTTAGTGELFF.

The V call is TRBV6-5, the J call TRBJ1-1; TRBD1 aligns across 9 bases. CDR3 length: 14 amino acids. Trimming at V came to 0 bases and at J to 5 bases, leaving 1 base not matched to a gene. From germline, CDR1 is MNHEY and CDR2 SVGAGI. This CDR3 reads CASSYSGTGTEAFF. For the CDR3, the DNA is TGTGCCAGCAGTTACTCTGGGACAGGGACTGAAGCTTTCTTT.

This clone was seen only once. The chain uses TRBV29-1 and TRBJ2-1; TRBD2 might be the D (5 bases). The CDR3 consists of 13 residues. CDR1 and CDR2 (germline): SQVTM, ANQGSEA. V was pared by 8 bases and J by 0 bases, with 11 bases between. The CDR3 region is CSKVGSSYNEQFF. For the CDR3, the DNA is TGCAGCAAAGTGGGGAGCTCCTACAATGAGCAGTTCTTC.

The genes are TRBV6-4 and TRBJ2-2, with TRBD1 matching over 10 bases. The V gene end was trimmed by 6 bases and the J gene end by 6 bases; junction bases not matched to a gene: 7. The length of the CDR3 is 15 residues. CDR1 and CDR2 from the germline V gene are MRHNA and SNTAGT. Here the CDR3 DNA reads TGTGCCAGCAGCCTGGGACAGGGGATCGCCGGGGAGCTGTTTTTT. Amino acid sequence: CASSLGQGIAGELFF.

This chain joins TRBV9 and TRBJ2-3, with TRBD1 matching 9 bases. This CDR3 is 16 amino acids long. V lost 4 bases to trimming and J lost 2 bases; unmatched junction nucleotides: 8. The germline V gene has CDR1 SGDLS and CDR2 YYNGEE. CDR3 protein: CASSFETGGLTDTQYF. The CDR3 DNA follows: TGTGCCAGCAGCTTTGAGACAGGGGGTCTCACAGATACGCAGTATTTT.

The chain couples TRBV27 to TRBJ2-1, with 8 nucleotides matching TRBD2. Trimming at V came to 6 bases and at J to 5 bases, leaving 3 bases not matched to a gene. Germline CDR1 reads MNHEY; CDR2 reads SMNVEV (reference sequence). The CDR3 contains 13 residues. This chain's CDR3 is CASSQAGDNEQFF. The DNA for the CDR3 is TGTGCCAGCAGCCAAGCGGGAGACAATGAGCAGTTCTTC.

The chain couples TRBV7-9 to TRBJ2-5, with 12 bases fitting TRBD2. CDR1 is SEHNR and CDR2 is FQNEAQ in the germline V gene (reference sequence). The CDR3 runs to 17 residues. Germline trimming cut 5 bases from V and 2 bases from J; bases unmatched to any gene: 9. This chain's CDR3 is CASSPSTSGSRQETQYF. The CDR3 DNA reads as TGTGCCAGCAGCCCCTCGACTAGCGGGAGTAGACAAGAGACCCAGTACTTC.

This chain links TRBV6-5 with TRBJ2-5, with TRBD1 matching over 9 bases. The CDR3 length is 15 residues. J gave up 4 bases and V 2 bases, and 5 bases lay outside the gene matches. Germline loops: CDR1 MNHEY, CDR2 SVGAGI. The CDR3 DNA sequence: TGTGCCAGCAGTTACCCGACAGGGGGAGCAGAGACCCAGTACTTC. Its translation is CASSYPTGGAETQYF.

J is TRBJ2-2 and V is TRBV11-2; 9 bases are shared with TRBD1. Germline CDR1 is SGHAT and CDR2 is FQNNGV. The CDR3 spans 15 residues. Losses at the gene ends were 5 bases for V and 3 bases for J; bases not matched to a gene: 4. The CDR3 coding sequence is TGTGCCAGCAGCCCGGGACAGGGTTACACCGGGGAGCTGTTTTTT. It codes for CASSPGQGYTGELFF.

The chain employs TRBV10-1 and TRBJ1-1, with 12 bases lining up with TRBD1. Trimming removed 4 bases from V and 2 bases from J; junction bases left unmatched: 2. The CDR3 has 15 residues. From germline, CDR1 is WNHNN and CDR2 SYGVQD (reference sequence). The chain's CDR3 is CASSAGTGGNTEAFF. The CDR3 bases are TGCGCCAGCAGTGCCGGGACAGGGGGCAACACTGAAGCTTTCTTT.

V and J are TRBV4-3 and TRBJ2-1, with unresolved D. Trimming cost V 1 base and J 10 bases, with 8 bases left between them. Germline CDR1 is LGHNA and CDR2 is YSLEER. The CDR3 totals 12 residues. CDR3 sequence: CASSQGFREQFF. The CDR3 DNA reads as TGCGCCAGCAGCCAAGGCTTTCGGGAGCAGTTCTTC.

The genes are TRBV6-6 and TRBJ1-1; TRBD1 might be the D (6 bases). Germline V gene sequence: CDR1 MNHNY, CDR2 SVGAGI (reference sequence). The CDR3 is made up of 14 amino acids. V dropped 0 bases and J dropped 3 bases, with 8 bases sitting between them. CDR3 sequence reads: CASSYSQGHTEAFF. The CDR3 nucleotides are TGTGCCAGCAGTTACTCACAGGGACACACTGAAGCTTTCTTT.

The chain couples TRBV25-1 to TRBJ2-1; D could derive from TRBD1 or TRBD2 (5 bases each). Trimming stripped 2 bases from V and 2 bases from J, with 13 bases between. Germline-derived CDR1 and CDR2 are MGHDK and SYGVNS. This CDR3 has 16 amino acids. The CDR3 is CASSEPHGTTYNEQFF. CDR3 nucleotide sequence: TGTGCCAGCAGTGAACCCCACGGGACGACCTACAATGAGCAGTTCTTC.

This chain links TRBV5-1 with TRBJ2-1, with D uncertain. Germline loops: CDR1 SGHRS, CDR2 YFSETQ. The V end was cut by 4 bases, the J end by 0 bases, with 17 bases between. This CDR3 comprises 17 residues. The CDR3 DNA reads TGCGCCAGCAGCCTTCCACGGTCTTTGAGCTCCTACAATGAGCAGTTCTTC. It codes for CASSLPRSLSSYNEQFF. The full variable domain, with the rest looked up from reference TRBV5-1 and TRBJ2-1, is KAGVTQTPRYLIKTRGQQVTLSCSPISGHRSVSWYQQTPGQGLQFLFEYFSETQRNKGNFPGRFSGRQFSNSRSEMNVSTLELGDSALYLCASSLPRSLSSYNEQFFGPGTRLTVL.

On this clone itself: Other DNA sequences in this specimen translate into the identical CDR3. The chain combines TRBV7-2 with TRBJ2-3, with D uncertain. Germline V gives CDR1 SGHTA, CDR2 FQGNSA. V lost 5 bases to trimming and J lost 0 bases, with 6 bases between them. This CDR3 is built from 13 residues. CDR3 bases: TGTGCCAGCAGCCTCGGTAGCACAGATACGCAGTATTTT. Translation gives CASSLGSTDTQYF. Complete variable domain (other parts from reference TRBV7-2 and TRBJ2-3): GAGVSQSPSNKVTEKGKDVELRCDPISGHTALYWYRQSLGQGLEFLIYFQGNSAPDKSGLPSDRFSAERTGGSVSTLTIQRTQQEDSAVYLCASSLGSTDTQYFGPGTRLTVL.

The CDR3 DNA follows: TGTGCCAGCAGTTTATTCGGGTTAAACTATGGCTACACCTTC. Protein product: CASSLFGLNYGYTF. The chain has TRBV28 and TRBJ1-2; D gene ambiguous. The CDR3 is 14 amino acids. Per the germline V gene, CDR1 is MDHEN and CDR2 is SYDVKM. V lost 1 base and J lost 2, with 8 bases in between.

V is TRBV19 and J is TRBJ1-5; 7 bases are shared with TRBD1. The V gene end was trimmed by 1 base and the J gene end by 6 bases; junction bases not matched to a gene: 3. Germline V gene sequence: CDR1 LNHDA, CDR2 SQIVND (reference sequence). The CDR3 extends over 14 amino acids. CDR3 sequence reads: CASSIGTGVQPQHF. The DNA for the CDR3 is TGTGCCAGTAGTATAGGAACAGGGGTTCAGCCCCAGCATTTT.

The gene calls are TRBV29-1 and TRBJ2-5; a possible D gene is TRBD2 (6 bases). Trimming left V 4 bases short and J 1 base short, with 7 bases between. CDR3 length: 12 amino acids. CDR1 and CDR2 (germline): SQVTM, ANQGSEA. This CDR3 reads CSVGAGQETQYF. CDR3 DNA sequence: TGCAGCGTTGGAGCGGGCCAAGAGACCCAGTACTTC.

The chain employs TRBV2 and TRBJ2-1; tentatively, D is TRBD1 (6 bases). This CDR3 region has 13 residues. Trimming took 7 bases from V and 8 from J, leaving 15 bases between them. CDR1 and CDR2 (germline): SNHLY, FYNNEI. CDR3 sequence (DNA): TGTGCCAGCAAAGTCAGGGGATCCGATGAGCAGTTCTTC. Protein: CASKVRGSDEQFF.

The CDR3 loop reads CASGQGSSYEQYF. The CDR3 DNA reads as TGCGCCAGCGGACAGGGGAGCTCCTACGAGCAGTACTTC. The genes are TRBV5-1 and TRBJ2-7, with TRBD1 matching over 9 bases. CDR1 and CDR2 (germline): SGHRS, YFSETQ. The J segment lost 0 bases and the V segment lost 7 bases, leaving 2 bases of the junction unmatched. The CDR3 contains 13 residues.